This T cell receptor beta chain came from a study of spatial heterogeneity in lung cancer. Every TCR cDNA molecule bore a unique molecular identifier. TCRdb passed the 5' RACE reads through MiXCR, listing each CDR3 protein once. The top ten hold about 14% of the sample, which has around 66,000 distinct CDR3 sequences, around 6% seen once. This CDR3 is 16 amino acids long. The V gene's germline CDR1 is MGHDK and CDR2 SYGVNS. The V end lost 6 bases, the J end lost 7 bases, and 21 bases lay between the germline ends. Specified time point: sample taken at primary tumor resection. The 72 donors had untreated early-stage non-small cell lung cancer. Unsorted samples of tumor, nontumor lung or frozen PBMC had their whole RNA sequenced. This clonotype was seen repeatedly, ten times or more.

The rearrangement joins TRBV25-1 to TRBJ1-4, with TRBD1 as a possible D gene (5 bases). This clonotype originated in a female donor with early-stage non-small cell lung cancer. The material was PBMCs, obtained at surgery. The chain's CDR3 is CASRTGGIAGSEKLFF. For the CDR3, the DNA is TGTGCCAGCAGAACAGGTGGCATCGCGGGGAGTGAAAAACTGTTTTTT.